This T cell receptor (beta chain) was documented in a study of blood T cell repertoires in COVID-19 (dated by TCRdb to about 2020). Background for the entire study: Samples from collaborators originated in the United States, Italy and Spain and spanned both the acute and convalescent phases of COVID-19. The prospective study material was composed of cDNA or gDNA derived from T cells, B-cell-depleted T cells, or PBMCs. Subjects who had been exposed to COVID-19, were actively infected with it, or had recovered from it provided the deeply sampled blood TCRbeta repertoires that made up the dataset. The repertoires were released in a freely available public database intended as a resource for research on the immune response to SARS-CoV-2. Samples came from the ongoing ImmuneRACE study (first 160 participants) plus 1,254 subjects from 6 global collaborators. Sample metadata almost always included a de-identified subject ID, COVID-19 status, age in years and sex. HLA class I and class II types, where available, came from metadata supplied by the sample provider rather than from assay-based typing.

Collaborating institutions collected whole blood in K2EDTA tubes following their own protocols. For TCRbeta analysis, collaborators shipped samples as frozen whole blood, isolated PBMCs, or DNA extracted from either of those sample types. TCRbeta CDR3 regions were amplified from genomic DNA by means of the immunoSEQ Assay, a bias-controlled multiplex PCR. Turning to the authors' computational methods: Nucleated cell counts per sample were estimated from amplification of reference gene primers within the assay. To quantify the absolute abundance of each unique TCRbeta CDR3 rearrangement, sequence reads were collapsed and filtered. For each sample, productive Simpson clonality was calculated as the square root of Simpson's diversity index over productive rearrangements. The clones in this table, taken by TCRdb from immuneACCESS, are in-frame only. Not every clone is retained; where verified, under half of the shortfall comes from an unresolved V gene, and the cause of the rest is unknown. That table supplies the V and J calls and clone size; D and trimming were determined from the DNA. The table for this sample lists 200,000 to 250,000 clones; about 83% of them were counted only once. The top ten clones comprise over 9% of the sample.

What the authors observed across the whole study: The amount of clinical and demographic metadata varied by source and participant and was provided uncurated.

In regard to this clone: No antigen is known for it. Base quality data are lacking; no much larger clone is found one base away.

Source material: peripheral blood. This receptor was obtained from an elderly man with acute or convalescent COVID-19.

The DNA is as follows: TGTGCCAGTAAGACAGGGATCATGAACACTGAAGCTTTCTTT. This gives the protein CASKTGIMNTEAFF. Rearrangement joined TRBV19 to TRBJ1-1, and 7 junctional nucleotides match TRBD1. Including the terminal cysteine and phenylalanine, the CDR3 comprises 14 residues. The kept DNA is CDR3 alone, 42 bases in frame from the first base. After removal of 7 bases from V and 0 bases from J, the junction retains 5 bases not matched to a gene. Looking up the germline V gene (reference sequence) yields CDR1 LNHDA and CDR2 SQIVND.